Listed below are T cell receptor beta chains from one sample, sequenced in a study of CD8 T cells in ankylosing spondylitis. TCRdb reprocessed the 5' RACE reads via MiXCR and lists one record per CDR3 protein. The sample lists 450,000 to 550,000 distinct CDR3 sequences; 5.3% were seen once. Source material: blood, either unsorted or a sorted T cell fraction (not recorded which). These receptor sequences come from a male donor with ankylosing spondylitis. Both conserved end residues are part of each CDR3. The order of the fields is clone size, V gene, J gene, D gene, CDR3 DNA, CDR3 protein. The D gene is left open where the match is weak. Where a row states a size, it is once, few, many or the class of an expanded clone; other rows omit it.

size: many; V: TRBV12-3/TRBV12-4; J: TRBJ1-1; D: -; DNA: TGTGCCAGCAGTTTCCCGACGGGAACTGAAGCTTTCTTT; CDR3: CASSFPTGTEAFF
size: many; V: TRBV9; J: TRBJ2-2; D: TRBD2; DNA: TGTGCCAGCAGTGCCTGGGGCGGGGGAAACCTCGACACCGGGGAGCTGTTTTTT; CDR3: CASSAWGGGNLDTGELFF
size: few; V: TRBV7-9; J: TRBJ2-7; D: TRBD1; DNA: TGTGCCAGCAGCCCGACGACAGGGGAAGTCGGGTACTTC; CDR3: CASSPTTGEVGYF
size: many; V: TRBV5-1; J: TRBJ2-1; D: -; DNA: TGCGCCAGCAGCTTAACGGGGGACGGGTATGAGCAGTTCTTC; CDR3: CASSLTGDGYEQFF
size: many; V: TRBV7-2; J: TRBJ2-1; D: -; DNA: TGTGCCAGCAGCTTCTCACCTTCCTCGAGCTCCTACAATGAGCAGTTCTTC; CDR3: CASSFSPSSSSYNEQFF
size: -; V: TRBV12-3/TRBV12-4; J: TRBJ1-4; D: -; DNA: TGTGCCAGCAGTTTAAGGGAGGAGGGAAAACTGTTTTTT; CDR3: CASSLREEGKLFF
size: many; V: TRBV18; J: TRBJ2-7; D: -; DNA: TGTGCCAGCTCACCAACGAGGGACGAGCAGTACTTC; CDR3: CASSPTRDEQYF
size: -; V: TRBV4-3; J: TRBJ2-6; D: -; DNA: TGCGCCAGCAGCCTCAGCTATAGGGGCGCCGGTGGGGCCAACGTCCTGACTTTC; CDR3: CASSLSYRGAGGANVLTF
size: many; V: TRBV4-2; J: TRBJ2-7; D: -; DNA: TGTGCCAGCAGCCAAGACCTCCACGAGCAGTACTTC; CDR3: CASSQDLHEQYF
size: few; V: TRBV4-3; J: TRBJ1-2; D: -; DNA: TGCGCCAGCAGCCGGACCTCCGGGACACCAAGGGGTGGCTACACCTTC; CDR3: CASSRTSGTPRGGYTF
size: many; V: TRBV27; J: TRBJ1-2; D: -; DNA: TGTGCCAGCAGTTTATACCCTTCGGGGCCCTTCTATGGCTACACCTTC; CDR3: CASSLYPSGPFYGYTF